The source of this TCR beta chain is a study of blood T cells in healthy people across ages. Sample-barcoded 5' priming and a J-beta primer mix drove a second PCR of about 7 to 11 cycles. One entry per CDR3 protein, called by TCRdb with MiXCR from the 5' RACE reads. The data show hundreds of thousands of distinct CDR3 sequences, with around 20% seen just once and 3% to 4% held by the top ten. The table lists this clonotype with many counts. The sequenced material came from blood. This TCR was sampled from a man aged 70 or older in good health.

The CDR3 DNA reads TGCAGCGTTGAAAAGGGACCAGGGTTTGGCGAGCAGTACTTC. Its protein is CSVEKGPGFGEQYF. V is TRBV29-1 and J is TRBJ2-7; D might be TRBD1 or TRBD2, each matching 5 bases. This CDR3 contains 14 residues. Germline V gives CDR1 SQVTM, CDR2 ANQGSEA. Trimming stripped 2 bases from V and 6 bases from J, with 17 bases between.